The clone carrying this T cell receptor (beta chain) has just a few counts. Its antigen is currently unknown. This CDR3 contains 16 residues. Germline V gene data show CDR1 as LNHNV and CDR2 as YYDKDF (reference sequence). V lost 2 bases and J lost 5; bases outside the gene matches: 11. With a J-beta primer mix and a sample-barcoded 5' primer, a second PCR ran roughly 6 to 11 cycles. Using its own MiXCR run on the 5' RACE reads, TCRdb lists one record per CDR3 protein. This table holds about 570,000 distinct CDR3 sequences, 25% to 30% found once. This sample was included in a study of blood T cells in healthy people across ages. Study as a whole: Roughly one uniquely barcoded beta molecule per two T cells was captured. Notes on the study in general: The unsorted PBMCs prevented any conclusive comparison of naive versus antigen-experienced cells. With age, beta diversity per million T cells declined roughly linearly, significantly by approximately 40.

Sequencing used blood. The chain uses TRBV15 and TRBJ1-2; 7 nucleotides match TRBD1. This receptor was identified in an older woman in good health. The CDR3 coding sequence is TGTGCCACCAGCAGATCTACCGGGACAGTACAATATGGCTACACCTTC. The encoded protein is CATSRSTGTVQYGYTF.